The 2 T cell receptor beta chains below all came from one sample that was sequenced in a study of shared clonotypes between healthy human individuals. TCRdb keeps only in-frame clones here, not all; method: immunoSEQ multiplex PCR. The sample holds millions of clones, roughly 94% seen once. The sample taken for sequencing was naive CD4+ T cells sorted from blood. The subset: CD45RA+ positively selected. Receptor source: a man between 18 and 29 years old in good health.

This rearrangement joins TRBV2 to TRBJ1-1, with D possibly being TRBD1 (6 bases). Trimming took off 8 bases at V and 1 base at J, with 11 bases between the two ends. The CDR3 has 13 residues. Germline lookup yields CDR1 SNHLY and CDR2 FYNNEI. The CDR3 DNA is TGTGCCAGCGGGGACATAGAGAACACTGAAGCTTTCTTT. As protein: CASGDIENTEAFF.

The chain couples TRBV5-6 to TRBJ2-2; D call uncertain. Germline assignment: CDR1 SGHDT and CDR2 YYEEEE. Trimming took 4 bases from V and 3 from J, leaving 7 bases between them. The CDR3 runs 13 residues. This chain's CDR3 is CASSKQYTGELFF. The CDR3 region has the DNA TGTGCCAGCAGCAAACAATACACCGGGGAGCTGTTTTTT.